This T cell receptor beta chain was documented in a study of response to subunit inactivated influenza vaccine. Study results and limitations: It was the authors' suggestion that each seasonal influenza vaccination recruits few new T cells.

A single record per CDR3 protein comes from TCRdb applying MiXCR to the RT-PCR reads. The data contain 500,000 to 600,000 distinct CDR3 sequences, 7.5% to 8.5% of them singletons. V gave up 0 bases and J gave up 3 bases, with 10 bases separating them. CDR1 and CDR2 from the germline V gene are DFQATT and SNEGSKA (reference sequence). The CDR3 contains 14 residues. This clonotype has only a few counts. Antigen unknown. Sequences were derived from PBMCs from blood, sampled less than 30 months after vaccination. The TCR comes from a man between 50 and 69 years old who received an inactivated influenza vaccine. The chain joins TRBV20-1 to TRBJ2-3; the D call may be TRBD1 or TRBD2 (6 bases each). Written as DNA, the CDR3 is TGCAGTGCTAGAGATGGAGGGGGAACAGATACGCAGTATTTT. Translation: CSARDGGGTDTQYF.